The 27 T cell receptor beta chains presented below share a single source sample, sequenced in a study of Graves' ophthalmopathy and Graves' hyperthyroidism. RNA served as the template for amplifying TCR beta CDR3 regions. Following a first-round RT-PCR that used HTBI primers, a second-round multiplex PCR was carried out. TCRdb independently ran MiXCR on the multiplex PCR reads; one entry per CDR3 protein. Altogether about 210,000 distinct CDR3 sequences are present, 25% to 35% being singletons, with the ten largest covering about 8.2%. The sample comprised peripheral blood. Every receptor here comes from a man aged 45-60 years with Graves' ophthalmopathy.

V and J are TRBV6-4 and TRBJ1-5; no firm D call. Per germline, CDR1 MRHNA and CDR2 SNTAGT. This CDR3 is built from 14 residues. V was trimmed by 6 bases and J by 3 bases, leaving 12 bases between them. The chain's CDR3 is CASRRERINQPQHF. The CDR3 nucleotides read TGTGCCAGCAGGCGGGAACGGATCAATCAGCCCCAGCATTTT.

This clonotype was detected many times. The chain is built from TRBV25-1 and TRBJ2-5; 7 bases line up with TRBD1. Germline assignment: CDR1 MGHDK and CDR2 SYGVNS. V shed 5 bases, J shed 1 base, and the junction held 7 bases outside the gene matches. CDR3 length equals 15 residues. As DNA, the CDR3 is TGTGCCAGCAGTTTAAACAGGGGTAGCCAAGAGACCCAGTACTTC. It encodes CASSLNRGSQETQYF.

This chain uses TRBV27 with TRBJ1-1; D ambiguous. V shed 4 bases and J shed 1 base, with 13 bases lying between them. The CDR3 runs to 15 residues. The germline V gene encodes CDR1 MNHEY and CDR2 SMNVEV (reference sequence). The CDR3 coding sequence is TGTGCCAGCAGTTACAGTCGGAGCGGGAACACTGAAGCTTTCTTT. Translating gives CASSYSRSGNTEAFF.

This chain connects TRBV29-1 to TRBJ1-1, with no clear D. The CDR3 totals 13 residues. Germline lookup yields CDR1 SQVTM and CDR2 ANQGSEA. With 1 base removed from V and 6 bases from J, the gap between germline ends came to 12 bases. The CDR3 DNA reads as TGCAGCGTTGAAGGTGAGTGGGCAGCTGAAGCTTTCTTT. Translated, it gives CSVEGEWAAEAFF.

This clonotype was observed once. V usage is TRBV6-5 and J usage is TRBJ2-2; 8 nucleotides match TRBD1. The CDR3 extends over 15 amino acids. Germline values: CDR1 MNHEY, CDR2 SVGAGI. The trim removed 3 bases at V and 3 bases at J, leaving 3 bases unmatched. This chain's CDR3 is CASSYPDRDTGELFF. In nucleotides, the CDR3 is TGTGCCAGCAGTTATCCGGACAGGGACACCGGGGAGCTGTTTTTT.

This clonotype was recorded many times. This chain links TRBV5-1 with TRBJ2-5; the D gene could be TRBD1 or TRBD2 (6 bases each). The V and J ends lost 2 bases and 3 bases respectively, with 17 bases between them. CDR3 length equals 16 residues. Germline V gene lookup returns CDR1 SGHRS and CDR2 YFSETQ. This CDR3 is CASSFGGRPGEETQYF. CDR3 coding DNA: TGCGCCAGCAGCTTCGGGGGCAGGCCCGGAGAAGAGACCCAGTACTTC.

The chain carries TRBV6-1 and TRBJ1-2; D remains unclear. This CDR3 contains 15 residues. With 4 bases removed from V and 8 bases from J, the gap between germline ends came to 20 bases. Germline lookup yields CDR1 MNHNS and CDR2 SASEGT. CDR3 bases: TGTGCCAGCAGTGCGGTTGGGCAGGCCAAAAGAGGCTACACCTTC. Its protein product is CASSAVGQAKRGYTF.

The V and J genes are TRBV28 and TRBJ2-7, with 7 bases lining up with TRBD2. From germline, CDR1 is MDHEN and CDR2 SYDVKM. CDR3 length equals 17 residues. After removal of 5 bases from V and 3 bases from J, the junction contained 16 bases not matched to a gene. The CDR3 region has the DNA TGTGCCAGCAGTCCCCTGGGGGGGGACCAGGGAGGCTACGAGCAGTACTTC. Encoded protein: CASSPLGGDQGGYEQYF.

This clonotype was found many times. The chain carries TRBV2 and TRBJ1-5; D might be TRBD1 (6 bases). Germline-derived CDR1 and CDR2 are SNHLY and FYNNEI. The CDR3 extends over 17 amino acids. Trimming pared 3 bases from V and 3 bases from J, leaving 18 bases between. This chain's CDR3 is CASSDSTGPFNNQPQHF. Here the CDR3 DNA reads TGTGCCAGCAGTGATTCGACAGGACCCTTTAACAATCAGCCCCAGCATTTT.

This clonotype was seen many times. The CDR3 is CASSLADGGVNTEAFF. For the CDR3, the DNA is TGCGCCAGCAGCTTGGCCGACGGGGGCGTGAACACTGAAGCTTTCTTT. This chain uses TRBV5-1 with TRBJ1-1, with a tentative D call TRBD1 (6 bases). Germline CDR1 and CDR2: SGHRS and YFSETQ. Trimming took off 0 bases at V and 0 bases at J, with 12 bases between the two ends. This CDR3 has 16 residues.

In its sample, this clonotype was seen many times. The V gene is TRBV29-1, the J gene TRBJ1-2; the D is unclear. This CDR3 contains 10 residues. Germline V gene lookup returns CDR1 SQVTM and CDR2 ANQGSEA. Trimming stripped 4 bases from V and 6 bases from J, with 6 bases between. The CDR3 bases are TGCAGCGTTGCAGAAAATGGCTACACCTTC. Translated: CSVAENGYTF.

This clonotype was counted ten times or more. The J gene is TRBJ2-7, the V gene TRBV20-1; the match to TRBD1 covers 8 bases. V lost 1 base and J lost 3; bases outside the gene matches: 8. Germline CDR1 is DFQATT and CDR2 is SNEGSKA (reference sequence). The CDR3 runs to 15 residues. In DNA, the CDR3 is TGCAGTGCTAGAGGCCCGGGACAGGCCTACTACGAGCAGTACTTC. Protein sequence: CSARGPGQAYYEQYF.

The chain recombines TRBV12-3 or TRBV12-4 with TRBJ1-6; 8 bases line up with TRBD1. J lost 7 bases, V lost 5 bases, and 10 bases had no gene match. This CDR3 comprises 16 residues. CDR3 sequence (DNA): TGTGCCAGCAGTGTAACCGGGACAGGCCGAAATTCACCCCTCCACTTT. Protein sequence: CASSVTGTGRNSPLHF.

This clonotype has a count of ten or more. This sequence joins TRBV5-1 and TRBJ2-7; 7 bases are shared with TRBD1. The CDR3 extends over 14 amino acids. With 6 bases clipped from V and 0 bases from J, the junction kept 6 bases outside the gene matches. CDR1 is SGHRS, CDR2 YFSETQ, per germline. CDR3 sequence (DNA): TGCGCCAGCAACACCGGGACAGCCTCCTACGAGCAGTACTTC. This sequence encodes CASNTGTASYEQYF.

This clonotype has ten or more counts. This chain uses TRBV19 with TRBJ2-5; D is ambiguous. The CDR3 totals 14 residues. The V end lost 4 bases, the J end lost 4 bases, and 13 bases lay between the germline ends. The germline gives CDR1 LNHDA, CDR2 SQIVND (reference sequence). CDR3 in DNA: TGTGCCAGTAGTAGTCGGCCGGTGGGAGAGACCCAGTACTTC. Translated, it gives CASSSRPVGETQYF.

This clonotype was recorded a few times. This chain connects TRBV12-3 or TRBV12-4 to TRBJ1-1; no firm D call. There are 11 residues in the CDR3. V was shortened by 5 bases and J by 7 bases, with 8 bases between the two germline ends. The DNA of the CDR3 is TGTGCCAGCAGTCCCGGGGTTGAAGCTTTCTTT. It specifies CASSPGVEAFF.

This clonotype was observed at least ten times. The chain links TRBV7-2 to TRBJ2-5, with 10 bases fitting TRBD1. This CDR3 spans 16 amino acids. CDR1 and CDR2 from the germline V gene are SGHTA and FQGNSA. Unmatched junction bases numbered 7, after V lost 1 base and J lost 5 bases. The CDR3 here is CASSLVGGQGMETQYF. DNA of the CDR3: TGTGCCAGCAGCTTAGTGGGGGGACAGGGGATGGAGACCCAGTACTTC.

The sample holds many counts of this clonotype. V gene TRBV20-1 combines with J gene TRBJ2-3, with 10 bases lining up with TRBD2. Trimming at V came to 3 bases and at J to 6 bases, leaving 9 bases not matched to a gene. The germline V gene encodes CDR1 DFQATT and CDR2 SNEGSKA (reference sequence). CDR3 length: 15 residues. DNA of the CDR3: TGCAGTGCTAGGGGAGCGGGAGGGCAAGGGGATACGCAGTATTTT. Residues: CSARGAGGQGDTQYF.

The chain couples TRBV6-1 to TRBJ2-5; D perhaps matches TRBD2 (6 bases). Germline CDR1 and CDR2: MNHNS and SASEGT. CDR3 length: 15 amino acids. Trimming removed 2 bases at V and 4 bases at J, with 14 bases between. CDR3 DNA sequence: TGTGCCAGCAGTGAATGGAGGGGAGTGAGAGAGACCCAGTACTTC. Encoded protein: CASSEWRGVRETQYF.

This clonotype occurred many times. In nucleotides, the CDR3 is TGCAGTGCTAGAGATTCCAAGCGGGAGAGAACCGGGGAGCTGTTTTTT. The encoded protein is CSARDSKRERTGELFF. V and J are TRBV20-1 and TRBJ2-2; TRBD2 aligns across 8 bases. Germline V gene lookup returns CDR1 DFQATT and CDR2 SNEGSKA (reference sequence). The CDR3 totals 16 residues. V lost 0 bases and J lost 5; bases outside the gene matches: 8.

This clonotype showed up many times. This chain joins TRBV7-8 and TRBJ2-5; a possible D gene is TRBD2 (5 bases). This CDR3 has 12 residues. V shed 8 bases and J shed 5 bases, with 12 bases lying between them. Germline-derived CDR1 and CDR2 are SGHVS and FQNEAQ. The CDR3 loop is CASLLGGETQYF. In nucleotides, the CDR3 is TGTGCCAGCTTACTAGGTGGGGAGACCCAGTACTTC.

This clonotype has at least ten counts. The rearrangement uses TRBV10-3 and TRBJ1-5; 9 nucleotides agree with TRBD1. This CDR3 contains 14 residues. The V gene's germline CDR1 is ENHRY and CDR2 SYGVKD. With 6 bases clipped from V and 5 bases from J, the junction kept 5 bases outside the gene matches. The CDR3 loop is CAIRGTGRDQPQHF. CDR3 DNA: TGTGCCATCAGAGGGACAGGGAGGGATCAGCCCCAGCATTTT.

This clonotype was observed at least ten times. The chain uses TRBV7-3 and TRBJ1-6; a possible D gene is TRBD1 (6 bases). The germline V gene encodes CDR1 SGHTA and CDR2 FQGTGA. This CDR3 has 15 residues. Trimming took off 2 bases at V and 7 bases at J, with 12 bases between the two ends. CDR3: CASSLGQGTNSPLHF. For the CDR3, the DNA is TGTGCCAGCAGCTTAGGGCAGGGGACCAATTCACCCCTCCACTTT. Together with reference TRBV7-3 and TRBJ1-6, the CDR3 gives the full variable domain: GAGVSQTPSNKVTEKGKYVELRCDPISGHTALYWYRQSLGQGPEFLIYFQGTGAADDSGLPNDRFFAVRPEGSVSTLKIQRTERGDSAVYLCASSLGQGTNSPLHFGNGTRLTVT.

This clonotype has only one observation. The chain is built from TRBV6-2 or TRBV6-3 and TRBJ1-1, with D uncertain. The V end lost 8 bases, the J end lost 5 bases, and 9 bases lay between the germline ends. Germline loops: CDR1 MNHEY, CDR2 SVGEGT. There are 11 residues in the CDR3. CDR3: CASGVGTEAFF. In DNA form, the CDR3 reads TGTGCCAGCGGCGTGGGAACTGAAGCTTTCTTT.

This clonotype was observed many times. This chain uses TRBV7-9 with TRBJ2-7; 9 bases agree with TRBD1. Trimming at V came to 5 bases and at J to 5 bases, leaving 13 bases not matched to a gene. The CDR3 contains 16 residues. Germline V gene sequence: CDR1 SEHNR, CDR2 FQNEAQ (reference sequence). The CDR3 region has the DNA TGTGCCAGCAGCCCACCCGTCGGGACAGGGAGTGACGAGCAGTACTTC. Its protein product is CASSPPVGTGSDEQYF.

This clonotype was seen many times. The chain uses TRBV7-2 and TRBJ2-5; 7 bases match TRBD1. The junction had 13 bases not matched to a gene; V was cut back by 5 bases and J by 4 bases. The germline V gene encodes CDR1 SGHTA and CDR2 FQGNSA. CDR3 length equals 16 residues. The CDR3 bases are TGTGCCAGCAGCCCAACCTTTGACAGGGAAAGAGAGACCCAGTACTTC. It codes for CASSPTFDRERETQYF.

This clonotype was seen ten or more times. A single base separates this from a much larger clone, so it may be a read error. The chain employs TRBV11-2 and TRBJ2-7; the D call may be TRBD1 or TRBD2 (6 bases each). CDR1 is SGHAT, CDR2 FQNNGV, per germline. This CDR3 has 15 residues. V was clipped by 4 bases and J by 3 bases, with 16 bases between them. The CDR3 DNA reads as TGTGCCAGCAGCTGGGAGGAACAGGGCCTCTACGAGCAGTACTTC. Amino acid sequence: CASSWEEQGLYEQYF.